This T cell receptor (beta chain) was recovered during a study of shared clonotypes between healthy human individuals. Study findings and constraints: Clonotype sharing levels among donors were expected to vary with sequencing depth.

From CD4+ cells came CD45RA+ naive and CD45RA-negative memory subsets. Trimming removed 3 bases at V and 4 bases at J, with 15 bases between. CDR3 length: 15 amino acids. Germline CDR1 and CDR2: SGHVS and FNYEAQ. On this clone itself: Its antigen is unknown.

TCRdb's table, derived via immunoSEQ multiplex PCR, lists solely in-frame clones and lacks some. Of 550,000 to 700,000 clones listed, approximately 73% are singletons. The V call is TRBV7-6, the J call TRBJ1-1; tentatively, D is TRBD1 (6 bases). The specimen sequenced was memory CD4+ T cells sorted from blood. Subset: CD45RA-negative fraction. This clonotype originated in a woman between 25 and 40 years old in good health. The DNA for the CDR3 is TGTGCCAGCAGCTTTGCCTTGGCAGGGGCCACTGAAGCTTTCTTT. Protein: CASSFALAGATEAFF.